Listed here is a single T cell receptor beta chain. The record originates from a study of blood T cells in healthy people across ages. V was clipped by 5 bases and J by 5 bases; unmatched bases: 5. Germline CDR1 is MGHRA and CDR2 is YSYEKL. This CDR3 is 15 amino acids long. The authors ran a second PCR of about 7 to 11 cycles using a sample-barcoded 5' primer and a J-beta primer mix. Each CDR3 protein gets one entry after TCRdb re-called the 5' RACE reads with MiXCR. Of hundreds of thousands of distinct CDR3 sequences in the sample, under 25% were seen once. The rearrangement uses TRBV4-1 and TRBJ1-4; TRBD1 agrees at 10 bases. The sequence derives from a man in his 70s in good health. The material sequenced was blood. CDR3: CASSTPGQGNEKLFF. The CDR3 nucleotides read TGCGCCAGCAGCACCCCGGGACAGGGGAATGAAAAACTGTTTTTT.